What follows are 13 T cell receptor beta chains derived from one specimen sequenced in a study of CD8+CD57+ T cells in acquired aplastic anemia. Before being chosen for sequencing, patients had shown CD8+CD57+ cell expansion by flow cytometry. Both TCR beta VDJ combination and CDR3 sequence profiling were carried out. Genomic DNA was the template for this profiling. TCRdb independently ran MiXCR on the reads; one entry per CDR3 protein. Of roughly 180,000 distinct CDR3 sequences listed, roughly 65% are singletons. The sequencing sample was made of sorted CD4+, CD8+, or CD8+CD57+ T cells (not recorded which) from PBMCs. Every receptor here comes from a human donor with aplastic anemia.

The table lists this clonotype with a few counts. The chain couples TRBV27 to TRBJ2-1; D not resolved. V was pared by 3 bases and J by 8 bases, with 14 bases between. CDR1 is MNHEY and CDR2 is SMNVEV in the germline V gene (reference sequence). CDR3 length: 14 residues. This CDR3 reads CASSFGQAADEQFF. The CDR3 DNA reads as TGTGCCAGCAGTTTCGGGCAGGCCGCGGATGAGCAGTTCTTC.

This clonotype was picked up many times. The V call is TRBV5-8, the J call TRBJ1-6; D not certain. CDR3 size: 12 residues. Trimming removed 1 base at V and 12 bases at J, with 8 bases between. Germline loops: CDR1 SGHTS, CDR2 YDEGEE. In DNA form, the CDR3 reads TGTGCCAGCAGCTTGAAGACGGGACCCCTCCACTTT. The encoded protein is CASSLKTGPLHF.

This clonotype is a singleton in its sample. The chain has TRBV7-6 and TRBJ2-7; D may correspond to TRBD1 or TRBD2 (5 bases each). Germline CDR1 reads SGHVS; CDR2 reads FNYEAQ. V gave up 3 bases and J gave up 2 bases, with 8 bases separating them. This CDR3 comprises 13 residues. CDR3 DNA: TGTGCCAGCAGCTTGGGGGAAACCTACGAGCAGTACTTC. This gives the protein CASSLGETYEQYF.

This clonotype was recorded at least ten times. The rearrangement uses TRBV6-1 and TRBJ1-5; D not resolved. V was clipped by 7 bases and J by 4 bases, with 5 bases between them. From germline, CDR1 is MNHNS and CDR2 SASEGT. This CDR3 comprises 11 residues. Here the CDR3 DNA reads TGTGCCAGCACTACTAATCAGCCCCAGCATTTT. It is translated as CASTTNQPQHF.

As concerns this clonotype: A much larger clone lies a single base off, so this may be a read error. The rearrangement links TRBV10-3 to TRBJ2-2; D unresolved. The CDR3 has 11 residues. CDR1 ENHRY and CDR2 SYGVKD come from the germline V gene. V lost 10 bases, J lost 6 bases, and 9 bases lay in between. CDR3 in amino acids: CASKWAGELFF. CDR3 DNA sequence: TGTGCCAGCAAGTGGGCCGGGGAGCTGTTTTTT.

A remark on this clonotype: This may be a read error, as it is one base from a much larger clone. The DNA of the CDR3 is TGTGCCAGCAGCTTTGGACTAGCGGGGGGGCCCTCCTACAATGAGCAGCTCTTC. It translates to CASSFGLAGGPSYNEQLF. The chain carries TRBV5-4 and TRBJ2-1, with TRBD2 identical over 15 bases. The CDR3 length is 18 residues. The germline CDR1 and CDR2 sequences are SGHNT and YYREEE (reference sequence).

The rearrangement joins TRBV29-1 to TRBJ2-1, with TRBD2 matching over 10 bases. The V gene's germline CDR1 is SQVTM and CDR2 ANQGSEA. V dropped 2 bases and J dropped 5; count of bases not matched to a gene: 3. This CDR3 is built from 14 residues. CDR3: CSVEWTSGNNEQFF. In DNA form, the CDR3 reads TGCAGCGTTGAATGGACTAGCGGCAACAATGAGCAGTTCTTC.

V usage is TRBV6-1 and J usage is TRBJ1-5; D might be TRBD1 (5 bases). The CDR3 length is 14 residues. Trimming removed 3 bases at V and 11 bases at J, with 17 bases between. Germline V lookup: CDR1 MNHNS, CDR2 SASEGT. The CDR3, as DNA: TGTGCCAGCAGTGATCGGCGGCAAGGGGAGTCCCAGCATTTT. Encoded protein: CASSDRRQGESQHF.

In this sample, this clonotype turned up many times. DNA for the CDR3: TGTGCCAGCAGTTACTCGGGACTTGGGGAGCTGTTTTTT. This sequence encodes CASSYSGLGELFF. The V gene is TRBV6-6, the J gene TRBJ2-2; D possibly corresponds to TRBD2 (6 bases). Per germline, CDR1 MNHNY and CDR2 SVGAGI (reference sequence). The CDR3 loop spans 13 amino acids. V dropped 0 bases and J dropped 8 bases, with 7 bases sitting between them.

The chain carries TRBV6-4 and TRBJ2-1, with 10 bases identical to TRBD1. The CDR3 sequence is 15 residues long. J was trimmed by 7 bases and V by 2 bases; bases with no gene match: 5. Germline assignment: CDR1 MRHNA and CDR2 SNTAGT. This chain's CDR3 is CASSDRQGARNEQFF. The CDR3 DNA follows: TGTGCCAGCAGTGACAGACAGGGGGCGCGGAATGAGCAGTTCTTC.

This clonotype was observed at least ten times. The chain links TRBV11-2 to TRBJ2-7, with D possibly matching TRBD1 (6 bases). Per germline, CDR1 SGHAT and CDR2 FQNNGV. V was shortened by 3 bases and J by 2 bases, with 11 bases between the two germline ends. This CDR3 has 14 residues. CDR3 coding DNA: TGTGCCAGCAGCTTTGGGACACTTCCCTACGAGCAGTACTTC. This sequence encodes CASSFGTLPYEQYF.

This clonotype was found many times. The chain links TRBV7-6 to TRBJ2-2; 9 bases align to TRBD2. Losses at the gene ends were 5 bases for V and 5 bases for J; bases not matched to a gene: 9. The CDR3 has 16 amino acids. Germline V lookup: CDR1 SGHVS, CDR2 FNYEAQ. The CDR3 coding sequence is TGTGCCAGCAGCCCTGAGGGGACTAGCAGTACCGGGGAGCTGTTTTTT. As protein: CASSPEGTSSTGELFF.

This clonotype was observed once. This chain joins TRBV20-1 and TRBJ2-7; 7 bases map to TRBD1. The CDR3 is made up of 16 amino acids. Losses at the gene ends were 6 bases for V and 1 base for J; bases not matched to a gene: 15. Germline V gene sequence: CDR1 DFQATT, CDR2 SNEGSKA (reference sequence). In nucleotides, the CDR3 is TGCAGTGCCCACGGGACAGAATTTCCCTTATCCTACGAGCAGTACTTC. It specifies CSAHGTEFPLSYEQYF.